This is a list of T cell receptor beta chains from one sample in a study of cytomegalovirus exposure and HLA in healthy donors. Assay: immunoSEQ multiplex PCR; the TCRdb copy retains only in-frame clones and omits some. Among approximately 240,000 clones listed, around 80% were seen once. Specimen: PBMCs. These receptors all come from a woman aged 40 to 50 in good health and CMV-seronegative. Each CDR3 is given with its conserved first and last residue. The D gene is left open where the match is weak. Clone sizes are given selectively: once, few, many, or a class where the clone is expanded.

TRBJ2-5 | NA | TRBV9 | NA | CASSVGAGQETQYF | TGTGCCAGCAGCGTAGGGGCTGGACAAGAGACCCAGTACTTC
TRBJ1-1 | TRBD1 | TRBV6-5 | NA | CASSPGGTGIRGAFF | TGTGCCAGCAGCCCAGGTGGGACAGGGATCAGAGGGGCTTTCTTT
TRBJ1-1 | NA | TRBV6-4 | NA | CASSGEVGTEAFF | TGTGCCAGCAGTGGGGAGGTTGGCACTGAAGCTTTCTTT
TRBJ2-7 | NA | TRBV4-3 | once | CASSQDRTRAYEQYF | TGCGCCAGCAGCCAAGATAGGACACGGGCCTACGAGCAGTACTTC
TRBJ1-1 | NA | TRBV5-4 | NA | CASSPSSGRMNTEAFF | TGTGCCAGCAGCCCTTCTTCCGGGAGGATGAACACTGAAGCTTTCTTT
TRBJ2-2 | NA | TRBV7-9 | NA | CASSLVRDRELFF | TGTGCCAGCAGCTTAGTCAGGGACAGGGAGCTGTTTTTT
TRBJ2-5 | TRBD1 | TRBV15 | NA | CATSTSRIRDRDFETQYF | TGTGCCACCAGCACGAGTAGGATTAGGGACAGGGATTTCGAGACCCAGTACTTC
TRBJ2-4 | NA | TRBV2 | NA | CASSFQGRGRNIQYF | TGTGCCAGCAGTTTCCAGGGGCGCGGTAGAAACATTCAGTACTTC
TRBJ1-6 | NA | TRBV5-1 | NA | CASSLDRNSPLHF | TGCGCCAGCAGCTTGGACAGGAATTCACCCCTCCACTTT
TRBJ1-4 | NA | TRBV19 | NA | CASRRVFTEKLFF | TGTGCCAGCCGCCGGGTATTCACGGAAAAACTGTTTTTT
TRBJ1-6 | TRBD1 | TRBV9 | NA | CASSVGDRGNSPLHF | TGTGCCAGCAGCGTAGGGGACAGGGGGAATTCACCCCTCCACTTT
TRBJ1-2 | NA | TRBV19 | few | CASRQSVEGYTF | TGTGCCAGTAGACAGTCAGTGGAAGGCTACACCTTC
TRBJ1-2 | TRBD1 | TRBV10-1 | once | CASTLRTGTPSGYTF | TGCGCCAGCACCCTCCGGACAGGGACCCCCTCGGGCTACACCTTC
TRBJ1-4 | NA | TRBV10-3 | NA | CAISDSIGSGEKLFF | TGTGCCATCAGTGATAGTATAGGCAGCGGTGAAAAACTGTTTTTT
TRBJ2-5 | NA | TRBV30 | NA | CAWREATETQYF | TGTGCCTGGAGGGAGGCTACGGAGACCCAGTACTTC
TRBJ1-1 | NA | TRBV19 | NA | CASSTLRVNTEAFF | TGTGCCAGTAGTACTTTGAGGGTTAACACTGAAGCTTTCTTT
TRBJ1-5 | NA | TRBV4-2 | NA | CASSPSRDSIGQPQHF | TGTGCCAGCAGCCCATCCCGGGACTCCATAGGTCAGCCCCAGCATTTT
TRBJ2-2 | TRBD1 | TRBV6-1 | few | CASSGRDRGVGELFF | TGTGCCAGCAGTGGCCGGGACAGGGGGGTCGGGGAGCTGTTTTTT
TRBJ2-4 | NA | TRBV5-1 | NA | CASRGQGNIQYF | TGCGCCAGCAGAGGCCAGGGAAACATTCAGTACTTC
TRBJ1-1 | NA | TRBV6-5 | NA | CASTGDMNTEAFF | TGTGCCAGCACTGGGGACATGAACACTGAAGCTTTCTTT
TRBJ1-5 | NA | TRBV2 | NA | CASRKDTSNQPQHF | TGTGCCAGCAGGAAGGACACTAGCAATCAGCCCCAGCATTTT
TRBJ1-2 | NA | TRBV2 | NA | CASSERSRDYGYTF | TGTGCCAGCAGTGAAAGGTCCAGGGACTATGGCTACACCTTC
TRBJ2-1 | NA | TRBV30 | NA | CAWNRSPLVSSYNEQFF | TGTGCCTGGAACAGGTCTCCTCTAGTGAGCTCCTACAATGAGCAGTTCTTC
TRBJ2-7 | NA | TRBV7-9 | NA | CASSPLSGSPYEQYF | TGTGCCAGCAGCCCATTATCCGGGAGCCCCTACGAGCAGTACTTC
TRBJ1-4 | NA | TRBV4-2 | NA | CASSQEGWGLTGKLFF | TGTGCCAGCAGCCAAGAAGGTTGGGGGCTCACGGGAAAACTGTTTTTT
TRBJ1-1 | TRBD1 | TRBV11-2 | NA | CASSSNRGTMNTEAFF | TGTGCCAGCAGTTCTAACAGGGGGACTATGAACACTGAAGCTTTCTTT
TRBJ1-5 | NA | TRBV6-5 | NA | CASSRNRDGNQPQHF | TGTGCCAGCAGCCGGAACAGGGATGGCAATCAGCCCCAGCATTTT
TRBJ2-7 | TRBD1 | TRBV28 | NA | CASSPGGTGVNYEQYF | TGTGCCAGCAGCCCGGGGGGGACAGGGGTCAACTACGAGCAGTACTTC
TRBJ2-2 | NA | TRBV19 | NA | CASSNQGTGELFF | TGTGCCAGTAGTAATCAGGGGACCGGGGAGCTGTTTTTT
TRBJ2-7 | NA | TRBV5-1 | NA | CASSLDASYEQYF | TGCGCCAGCAGCTTGGACGCTAGCTACGAGCAGTACTTC
TRBJ1-3 | NA | TRBV27 | NA | CASNPGGSGNTIYF | TGTGCCAGCAACCCGGGGGGCTCTGGAAACACCATATATTTT
TRBJ1-2 | TRBD1 | TRBV5-1 | NA | CASRPGTGDYGYTF | TGCGCCAGCAGGCCAGGAACAGGGGACTATGGCTACACCTTC
TRBJ1-5 | NA | TRBV9 | NA | CASSPGFVQPQHF | TGTGCCAGCAGCCCCGGGTTTGTTCAGCCCCAGCATTTT
TRBJ1-2 | NA | TRBV19 | once | CASKAGGEARSYGYTF | TGTGCCAGTAAAGCGGGGGGGGAAGCCCGGAGCTATGGCTACACCTTC
TRBJ1-4 | TRBD1 | TRBV28 | NA | CASSLRDRGQEKLFF | TGTGCCAGCAGTCTCCGGGACAGGGGGCAGGAAAAACTGTTTTTT
TRBJ2-7 | NA | TRBV7-6 | NA | CASTLTPSSYEQYF | TGTGCCAGCACCCTGACTCCTAGCTCCTACGAGCAGTACTTC
TRBJ1-5 | NA | TRBV5-6 | NA | CASSSNREPNQPQHF | TGTGCCAGCAGCTCAAACAGGGAACCTAATCAGCCCCAGCATTTT
TRBJ2-3 | TRBD2 | TRBV5-4 | NA | CASSLAGGSTDTQYF | TGTGCCAGCAGCTTGGCCGGGGGGAGCACAGATACGCAGTATTTT
TRBJ1-6 | NA | TRBV27 | NA | CASRIPGSSPLHF | TGTGCCAGCAGGATCCCAGGGTCTTCACCCCTCCACTTT
TRBJ2-3 | TRBD2 | TRBV9 | NA | CASSLGTGGHSDTQYF | TGTGCCAGCAGCCTAGGGACGGGGGGGCACTCAGATACGCAGTATTTT
TRBJ2-1 | NA | TRBV9 | NA | CASSVGPSNEQFF | TGTGCCAGCAGCGTAGGTCCTTCTAATGAGCAGTTCTTC
TRBJ2-2 | TRBD1 | TRBV27 | NA | CASSLRARDRGTGELFF | TGTGCCAGCAGCTTAAGAGCCAGGGACAGGGGAACCGGGGAGCTGTTTTTT
TRBJ2-1 | TRBD2 | TRBV11-2 | NA | CASSLGEGSTINEQFF | TGTGCCAGCAGCTTAGGGGAGGGCAGTACTATCAATGAGCAGTTCTTC
TRBJ2-2 | TRBD1 | TRBV5-1 | NA | CASSPTGSNTGELFF | TGCGCCAGCAGCCCGACAGGGTCGAACACCGGGGAGCTGTTTTTT
TRBJ2-3 | TRBD1 | TRBV7-2 | few | CASSQGAVTQYF | TGTGCCAGCAGCCAGGGGGCAGTTACGCAGTATTTT